The next 5 T cell receptor beta chains were all read from a single sample in a study of blood T cell repertoires in COVID-19. Here immunoSEQ multiplex PCR was the method, and the copy in TCRdb shows in-frame clones only, minus some. The sample holds under 300,000 clones, approximately 80% seen once. The sequencing input was peripheral blood. These receptor sequences come from an elderly woman with active or convalescent COVID-19.

The genes are TRBV16 and TRBJ1-5; 7 bases are shared with TRBD1. V was pared by 3 bases and J by 3 bases, with 8 bases of the junction left unmatched. The CDR3 consists of 16 residues. Germline CDR1 reads KGHSY; CDR2 reads FQNENV. The CDR3 sequence is CASSHTGTEANQPQHF. As DNA, the CDR3 is TGTGCCAGCAGCCATACGGGGACAGAAGCCAATCAGCCCCAGCATTTT.

This clone was counted once. DNA of the CDR3: TGTGCCAGCATCTTGGGGGCTTCACCCCTCCACTTT. Translating gives CASILGASPLHF. The chain employs TRBV2 and TRBJ1-6; D is perhaps TRBD1 (6 bases). This CDR3 has 12 amino acids. V lost 7 bases, J lost 9 bases, and 10 bases lay in between. Germline V gives CDR1 SNHLY, CDR2 FYNNEI.

This clone was recorded once. The chain couples TRBV18 to TRBJ2-5; TRBD1 matches 11 bases. The trim removed 3 bases at V and 4 bases at J, leaving 4 bases unmatched. Per germline, CDR1 KGHSH and CDR2 LQKENI. The CDR3 spans 15 residues. The CDR3 loop reads CASSPSGTGGETQYF. The DNA for the CDR3 is TGTGCCAGCTCACCTTCCGGGACAGGGGGAGAGACCCAGTACTTC.

CDR3 DNA: TGTGCCAGCAGCCCAATTGATCAGCCCCAGCATTTT. Protein product: CASSPIDQPQHF. The J gene is TRBJ1-5, the V gene TRBV2; D unclear. Looked up from germline, CDR1 is SNHLY and CDR2 is FYNNEI. The CDR3 is 12 residues long. V lost 6 bases to trimming and J lost 5 bases, with 8 bases between them. The complete variable domain, with remaining parts taken from reference TRBV2 and TRBJ1-5, reads EPEVTQTPSHQVTQMGQEVILRCVPISNHLYFYWYRQILGQKVEFLVSFYNNEISEKSEIFDDQFSVERPDGSNFTLKIRSTKLEDSAMYFCASSPIDQPQHFGDGTRLSIL.

This clone was seen a few times. J is TRBJ2-3 and V is TRBV30; D not resolved. This CDR3 has 11 amino acids. Germline lookup yields CDR1 GTSNPN and CDR2 SVGIG (reference sequence). The V gene lost 1 base and the J gene lost 6 bases, with 5 bases spanning the gap. As DNA, the CDR3 is TGTGCCTGGAGTGGTGCGGATACGCAGTATTTT. The encoded protein is CAWSGADTQYF.